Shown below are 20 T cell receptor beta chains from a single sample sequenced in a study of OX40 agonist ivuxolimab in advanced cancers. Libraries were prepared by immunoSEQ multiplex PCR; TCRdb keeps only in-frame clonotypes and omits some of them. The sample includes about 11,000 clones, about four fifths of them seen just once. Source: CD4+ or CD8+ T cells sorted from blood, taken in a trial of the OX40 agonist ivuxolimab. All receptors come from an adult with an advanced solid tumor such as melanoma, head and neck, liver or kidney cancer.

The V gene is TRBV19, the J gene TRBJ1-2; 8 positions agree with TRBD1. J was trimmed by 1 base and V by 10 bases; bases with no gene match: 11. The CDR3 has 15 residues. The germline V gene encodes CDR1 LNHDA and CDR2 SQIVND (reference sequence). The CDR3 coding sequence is TGTGCCACCCTGGTGGGTGACAGGGGTAACTATGGCTACACCTTC. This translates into CATLVGDRGNYGYTF.

The CDR3 DNA follows: TGTGCCAGCAGTAGGGATCAGTCATCCGGGGAGCTGTTTTTT. As protein: CASSRDQSSGELFF. The chain couples TRBV6-5 to TRBJ2-2; no clear D gene. Trimming took off 5 bases at V and 6 bases at J, with 13 bases between the two ends. In germline, CDR1 is MNHEY, CDR2 SVGAGI. CDR3 length equals 14 residues.

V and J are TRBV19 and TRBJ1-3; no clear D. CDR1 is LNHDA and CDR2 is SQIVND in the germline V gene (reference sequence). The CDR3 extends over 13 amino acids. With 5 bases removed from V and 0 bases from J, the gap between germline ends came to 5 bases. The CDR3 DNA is TGTGCCAGTAGTGCCTTCTCTGGAAACACCATATATTTT. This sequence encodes CASSAFSGNTIYF.

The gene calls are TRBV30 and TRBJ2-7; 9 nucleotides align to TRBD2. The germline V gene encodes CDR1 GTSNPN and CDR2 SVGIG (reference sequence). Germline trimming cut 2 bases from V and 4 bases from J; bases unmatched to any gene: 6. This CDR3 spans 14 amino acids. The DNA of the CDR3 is TGTGCCTGGAGTATTAGCGGGGGTTATTACGAGCAGTACTTC. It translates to CAWSISGGYYEQYF.

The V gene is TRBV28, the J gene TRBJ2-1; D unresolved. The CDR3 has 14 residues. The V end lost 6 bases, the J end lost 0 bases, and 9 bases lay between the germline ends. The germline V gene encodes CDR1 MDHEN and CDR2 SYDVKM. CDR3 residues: CASRQRSSYNEQFF. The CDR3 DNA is TGTGCCAGCAGACAGAGAAGCTCCTACAATGAGCAGTTCTTC.

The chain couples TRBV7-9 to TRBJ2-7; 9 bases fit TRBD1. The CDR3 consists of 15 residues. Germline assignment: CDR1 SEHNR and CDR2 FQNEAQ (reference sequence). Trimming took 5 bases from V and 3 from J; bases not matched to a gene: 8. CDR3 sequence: CASSLSRDRDYEQYF. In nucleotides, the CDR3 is TGTGCCAGCAGCCTCTCCAGGGACAGGGACTACGAGCAGTACTTC. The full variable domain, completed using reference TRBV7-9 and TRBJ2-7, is DTGVSQNPRHKITKRGQNVTFRCDPISEHNRLYWYRQTLGQGPEFLTYFQNEAQLEKSRLLSDRFSAERPKGSFSTLEIQRTEQGDSAMYLCASSLSRDRDYEQYFGPGTRLTVT.

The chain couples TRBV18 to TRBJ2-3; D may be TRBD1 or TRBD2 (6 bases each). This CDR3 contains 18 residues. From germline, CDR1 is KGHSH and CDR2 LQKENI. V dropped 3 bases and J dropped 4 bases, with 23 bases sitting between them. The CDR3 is CASSPTGPSGARPDTQYF. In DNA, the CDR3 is TGTGCCAGCTCACCCACAGGGCCCTCGGGAGCCAGACCAGATACGCAGTATTTT.

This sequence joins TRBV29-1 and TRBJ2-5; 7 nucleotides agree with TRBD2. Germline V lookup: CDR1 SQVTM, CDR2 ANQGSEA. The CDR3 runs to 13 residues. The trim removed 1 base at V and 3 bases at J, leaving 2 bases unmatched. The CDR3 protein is CSVEGLAEETQYF. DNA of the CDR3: TGCAGCGTTGAAGGTCTAGCGGAAGAGACCCAGTACTTC. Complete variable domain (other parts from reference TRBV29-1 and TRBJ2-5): SAVISQKPSRDICQRGTSLTIQCQVDSQVTMMFWYRQQPGQSLTLIATANQGSEATYESGFVIDKFPISRPNLTFSTLTVSNMSPEDSSIYLCSVEGLAEETQYFGPGTRLLVL.

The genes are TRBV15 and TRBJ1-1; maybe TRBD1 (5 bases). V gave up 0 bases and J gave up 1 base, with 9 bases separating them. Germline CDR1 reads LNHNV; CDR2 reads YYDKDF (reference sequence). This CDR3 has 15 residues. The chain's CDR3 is CATSRDRQQNTEAFF. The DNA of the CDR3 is TGTGCCACCAGCAGAGATAGACAGCAGAACACTGAAGCTTTCTTT.

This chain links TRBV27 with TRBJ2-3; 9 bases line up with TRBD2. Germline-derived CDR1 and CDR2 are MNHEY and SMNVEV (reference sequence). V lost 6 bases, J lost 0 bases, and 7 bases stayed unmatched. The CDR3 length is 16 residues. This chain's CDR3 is CASSLSGGYSTDTQYF. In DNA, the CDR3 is TGTGCCAGCAGCCTTAGCGGGGGTTACAGCACAGATACGCAGTATTTT.

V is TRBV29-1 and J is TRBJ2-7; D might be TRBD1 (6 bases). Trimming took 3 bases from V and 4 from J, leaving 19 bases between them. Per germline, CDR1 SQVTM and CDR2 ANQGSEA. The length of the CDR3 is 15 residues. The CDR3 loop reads CSVDGSETGGYEQYF. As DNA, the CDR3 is TGCAGCGTTGACGGATCCGAGACAGGCGGTTACGAGCAGTACTTC.

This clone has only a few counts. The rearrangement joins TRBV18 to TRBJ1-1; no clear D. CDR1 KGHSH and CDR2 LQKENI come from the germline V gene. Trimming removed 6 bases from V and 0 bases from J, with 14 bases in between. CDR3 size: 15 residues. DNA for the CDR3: TGTGCCAGCTCTCAGGCGGCTAGTATGAACACTGAAGCTTTCTTT. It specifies CASSQAASMNTEAFF.

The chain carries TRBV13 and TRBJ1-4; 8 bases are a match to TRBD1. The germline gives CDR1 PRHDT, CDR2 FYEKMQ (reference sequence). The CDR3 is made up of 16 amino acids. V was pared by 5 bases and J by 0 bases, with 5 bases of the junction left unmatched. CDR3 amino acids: CASSLDRGSTNEKLFF. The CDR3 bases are TGTGCCAGCAGCCTTGACAGGGGCTCAACTAATGAAAAACTGTTTTTT. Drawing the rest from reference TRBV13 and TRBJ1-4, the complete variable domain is AAGVIQSPRHLIKEKRETATLKCYPIPRHDTVYWYQQGPGQDPQFLISFYEKMQSDKGSIPDRFSAQQFSDYHSELNMSSLELGDSALYFCASSLDRGSTNEKLFFGSGTQLSVL.

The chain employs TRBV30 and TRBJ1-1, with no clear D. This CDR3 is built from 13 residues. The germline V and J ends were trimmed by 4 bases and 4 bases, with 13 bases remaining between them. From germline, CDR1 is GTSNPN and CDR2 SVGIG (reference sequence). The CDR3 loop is CAWNGVGSTEAFF. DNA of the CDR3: TGTGCCTGGAATGGGGTTGGAAGCACTGAAGCTTTCTTT.

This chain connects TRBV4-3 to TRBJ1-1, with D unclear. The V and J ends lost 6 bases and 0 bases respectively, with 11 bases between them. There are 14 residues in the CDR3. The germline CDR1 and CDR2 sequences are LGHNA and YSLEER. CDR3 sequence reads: CASSHSALNTEAFF. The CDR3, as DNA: TGCGCCAGCAGTCACAGTGCCTTGAACACTGAAGCTTTCTTT.

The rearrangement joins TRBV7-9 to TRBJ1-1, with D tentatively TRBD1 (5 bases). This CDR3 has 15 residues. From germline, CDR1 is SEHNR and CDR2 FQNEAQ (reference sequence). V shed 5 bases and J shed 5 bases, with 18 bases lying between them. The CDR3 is CASSPRTPRGTEAFF. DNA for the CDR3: TGTGCCAGCAGCCCGAGGACACCCAGAGGGACTGAAGCTTTCTTT.

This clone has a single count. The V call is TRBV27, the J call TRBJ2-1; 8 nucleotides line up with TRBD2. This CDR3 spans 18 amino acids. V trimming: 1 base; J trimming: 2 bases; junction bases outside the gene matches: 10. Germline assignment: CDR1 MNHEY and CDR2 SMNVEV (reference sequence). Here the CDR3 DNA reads TGTGCCAGCAGTTTATGGTGGCGGGGGGCGGATACCTACAATGAGCAGTTCTTC. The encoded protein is CASSLWWRGADTYNEQFF.

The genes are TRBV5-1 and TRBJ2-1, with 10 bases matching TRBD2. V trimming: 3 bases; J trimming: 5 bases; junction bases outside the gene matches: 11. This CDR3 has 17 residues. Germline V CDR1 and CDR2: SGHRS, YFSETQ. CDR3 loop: CASSYSFTSGMDNEQFF. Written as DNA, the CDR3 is TGCGCCAGCAGCTATTCATTTACTAGCGGGATGGACAATGAGCAGTTCTTC.

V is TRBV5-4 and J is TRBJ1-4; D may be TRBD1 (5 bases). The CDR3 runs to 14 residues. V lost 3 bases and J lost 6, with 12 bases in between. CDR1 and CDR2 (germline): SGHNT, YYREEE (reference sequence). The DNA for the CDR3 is TGTGCCAGCAGCTCGACAGTATCGGATGAAAAACTGTTTTTT. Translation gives CASSSTVSDEKLFF. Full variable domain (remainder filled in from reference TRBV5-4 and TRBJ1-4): ETGVTQSPTHLIKTRGQQVTLRCSSQSGHNTVSWYQQALGQGPQFIFQYYREEENGRGNFPPRFSGLQFPNYSSELNVNALELDDSALYLCASSSTVSDEKLFFGSGTQLSVL.

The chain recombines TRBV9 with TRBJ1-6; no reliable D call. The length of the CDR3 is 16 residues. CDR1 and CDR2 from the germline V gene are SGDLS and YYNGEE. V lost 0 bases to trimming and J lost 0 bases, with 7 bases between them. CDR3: CASSVEGDSYNSPLHF. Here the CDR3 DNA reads TGTGCCAGCAGCGTAGAAGGAGACTCCTATAATTCACCCCTCCACTTT. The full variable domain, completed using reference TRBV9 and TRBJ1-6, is DSGVTQTPKHLITATGQRVTLRCSPRSGDLSVYWYQQSLDQGLQFLIQYYNGEERAKGNILERFSAQQFPDLHSELNLSSLELGDSALYFCASSVEGDSYNSPLHFGNGTRLTVT.